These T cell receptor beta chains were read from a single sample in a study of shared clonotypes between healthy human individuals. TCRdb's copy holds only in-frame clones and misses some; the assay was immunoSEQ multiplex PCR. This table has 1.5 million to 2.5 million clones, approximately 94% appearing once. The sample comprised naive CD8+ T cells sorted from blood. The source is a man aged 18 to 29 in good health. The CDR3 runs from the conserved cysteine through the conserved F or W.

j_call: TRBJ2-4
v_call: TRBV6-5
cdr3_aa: CASSQGPTGDIQYF

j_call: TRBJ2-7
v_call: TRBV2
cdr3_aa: CASSEGGDEQYF

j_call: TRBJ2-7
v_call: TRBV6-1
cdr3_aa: CATLYMGITYEQYF

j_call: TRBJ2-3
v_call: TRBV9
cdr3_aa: CASSVYIRDSSTDTQYF

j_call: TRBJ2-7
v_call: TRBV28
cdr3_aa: CASTTKSSSELPYEQYF

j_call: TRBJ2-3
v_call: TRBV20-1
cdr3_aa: CSCERADTQYF

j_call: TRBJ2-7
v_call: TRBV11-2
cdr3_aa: CASSLYGTGSYEQYF

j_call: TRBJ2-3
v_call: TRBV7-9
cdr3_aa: CASSAGPITDTQYF

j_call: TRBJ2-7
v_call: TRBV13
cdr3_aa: CASRRKQGSSSYEQYF

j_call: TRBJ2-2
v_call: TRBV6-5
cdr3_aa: CASRFTGALFF

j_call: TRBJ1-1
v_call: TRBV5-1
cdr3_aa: CASSLVPGDREHTEAFF

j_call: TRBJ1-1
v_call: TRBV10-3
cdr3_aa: CAISRTTETEAFF

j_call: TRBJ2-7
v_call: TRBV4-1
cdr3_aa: CASSPTGQLNYEQYF

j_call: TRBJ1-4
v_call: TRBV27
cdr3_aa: CASSVQEIGEKLFF

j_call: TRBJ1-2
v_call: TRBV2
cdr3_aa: CASSVSTEIYGYTF

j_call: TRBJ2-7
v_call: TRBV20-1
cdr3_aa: CSAREGNEQYF

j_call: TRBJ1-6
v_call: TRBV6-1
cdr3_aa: CASSELGQNSPLHF

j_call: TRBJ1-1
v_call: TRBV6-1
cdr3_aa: CASRPRGAREAFF

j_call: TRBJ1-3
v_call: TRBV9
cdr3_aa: CASSVGSGSGNTIYF

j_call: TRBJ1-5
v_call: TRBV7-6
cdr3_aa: CASSLYSGQPQHF

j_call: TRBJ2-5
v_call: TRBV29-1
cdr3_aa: CSVAGFDETQYF

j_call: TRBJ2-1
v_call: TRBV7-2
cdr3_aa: CASTSGQSSYNEQFF

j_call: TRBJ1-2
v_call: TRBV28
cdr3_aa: CASSLSVETGSSYGYTF

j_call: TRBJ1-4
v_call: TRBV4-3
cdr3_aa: CASSQDLGEEKYEKLFF

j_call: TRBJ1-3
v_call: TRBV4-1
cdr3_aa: CASSQDARAENTIYF

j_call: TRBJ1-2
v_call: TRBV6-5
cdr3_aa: CASRTGVGYGYTF

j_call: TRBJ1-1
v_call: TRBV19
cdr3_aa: CASRVRDVNTEAFF

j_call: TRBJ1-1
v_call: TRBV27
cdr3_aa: CASSLATGEGYTEAFF

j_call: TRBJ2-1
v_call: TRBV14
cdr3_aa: CASSQGGGTVSYNEQFF

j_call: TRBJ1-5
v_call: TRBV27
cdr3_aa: CASSAGRGNQPQHF

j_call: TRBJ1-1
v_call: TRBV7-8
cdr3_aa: CASSLGTGTNTEAFF

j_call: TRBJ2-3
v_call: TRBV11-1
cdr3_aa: CASSFSVNTDTQYF

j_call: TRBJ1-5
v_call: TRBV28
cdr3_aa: CASSQVDWNQPQHF

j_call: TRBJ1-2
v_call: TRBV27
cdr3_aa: CASSSPGAGGRETF

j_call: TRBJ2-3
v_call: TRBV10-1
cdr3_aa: CASSSLPGDTDTQYF

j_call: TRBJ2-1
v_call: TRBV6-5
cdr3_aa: CASSLIGTANEQFF

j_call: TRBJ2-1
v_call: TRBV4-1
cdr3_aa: CASSQELRSGRDNEQFF

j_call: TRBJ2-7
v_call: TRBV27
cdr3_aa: CASSWQAAYEQYF

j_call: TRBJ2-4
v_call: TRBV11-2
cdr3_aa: CASSPAWAADQYF

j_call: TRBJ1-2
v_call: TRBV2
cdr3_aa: CASSLGTDSLNYGYTF

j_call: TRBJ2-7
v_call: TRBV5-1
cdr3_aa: CASSFRTGDSYEQYF

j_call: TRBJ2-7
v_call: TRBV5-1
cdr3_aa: CASSLAELSYEQYF

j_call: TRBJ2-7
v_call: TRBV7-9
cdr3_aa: CASSPRQSYEQYF

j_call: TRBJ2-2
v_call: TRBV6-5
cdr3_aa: CASRHTGELFF

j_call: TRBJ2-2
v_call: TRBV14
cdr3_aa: CASSQAHESLYTGELFF

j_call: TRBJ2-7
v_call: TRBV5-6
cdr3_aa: CASSLGQGNEQYF

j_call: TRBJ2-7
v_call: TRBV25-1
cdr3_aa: CASSEGVEQYF

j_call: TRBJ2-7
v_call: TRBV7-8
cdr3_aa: CASGTGFSYEQYF

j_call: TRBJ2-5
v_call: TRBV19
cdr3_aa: CASSIDWTGSEQETQYF

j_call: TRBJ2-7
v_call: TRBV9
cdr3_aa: CASTIGAGPYEQYF

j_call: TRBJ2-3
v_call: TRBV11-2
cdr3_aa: CASTPAGLVRDTQYF

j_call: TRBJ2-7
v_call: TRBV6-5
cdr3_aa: CASSPGQVNEQYF

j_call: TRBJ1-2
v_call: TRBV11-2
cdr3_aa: CASSLDNRGGYTF

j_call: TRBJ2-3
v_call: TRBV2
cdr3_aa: CASSDSASGSIGDTQYF